The rows below give T cell receptor beta chains drawn from one sample of a study of blood T cell repertoires in COVID-19. Produced via immunoSEQ multiplex PCR; TCRdb's table is partial and in-frame only. The sample includes roughly 240,000 clones, 80% to 90% of them seen just once. The sample was PBMCs or T cells enriched from blood (not recorded which). The receptors come from a woman in her forties who had been exposed to COVID-19. Each CDR3 is given with its conserved first and last residue. The D gene is left open where the match is weak. Not all rows give a size; the values are once, few, many and, for expanded clones, a class.

>TRBV9|NA|TRBD1|TRBJ2-7
CASSPGTGGAYEQYF
TGTGCCAGCAGCCCAGGGACAGGGGGCGCCTACGAGCAGTACTTC
>TRBV6-5|NA|TRBD1|TRBJ1-2
CASRAGTGDGYTF
TGTGCCAGCAGGGCCGGGACAGGGGACGGCTACACCTTC
>TRBV18|NA|TRBD1|TRBJ1-1
CASSPPQGGLDTEAFF
TGTGCCAGCTCACCACCACAGGGGGGCTTAGATACTGAAGCTTTCTTT
>TRBV28|NA|TRBD1|TRBJ2-7
CASSRAGGLGYRYEQYF
TGTGCCAGCAGTAGGGCAGGGGGTCTTGGCTATCGGTACGAGCAGTACTTC
>TRBV5-4|NA|NA|TRBJ1-3
CASSLGDKQSGNTIYF
TGTGCCAGCAGCTTGGGCGATAAACAGTCTGGAAACACCATATATTTT
>TRBV11-2|once|NA|TRBJ1-4
CASSQSQDSNNEKLFF
TGTGCCAGCAGCCAATCCCAAGACAGTAACAATGAAAAACTGTTTTTT
>TRBV7-2|NA|NA|TRBJ2-5
CASSLAGHLGETQYF
TGTGCCAGCAGCTTAGCGGGGCACCTCGGGGAGACCCAGTACTTC
>TRBV21-1|NA|NA|TRBJ1-1
CASSKGGTGNNTEAFF
TGTGCCAGCAGCAAAGGGGGGACAGGCAATAACACTGAAGCTTTCTTT
>TRBV19|NA|NA|TRBJ1-5
CASTEGNQPQHF
TGTGCCAGTACAGAAGGCAATCAGCCCCAGCATTTT
>TRBV25-1|NA|TRBD1|TRBJ1-1
CASSDLMTGLAFF
TGTGCCAGCAGTGACCTCATGACAGGGTTAGCTTTCTTT
>TRBV10-3|NA|TRBD1|TRBJ2-3
CAIKQGGGTDTQYF
TGTGCCATCAAACAGGGGGGCGGCACAGATACGCAGTATTTT
>TRBV27|NA|TRBD1|TRBJ1-1
CASMGQGGTEAFF
TGTGCCAGCATGGGACAGGGGGGAACTGAAGCTTTCTTT
>TRBV27|NA|NA|TRBJ1-1
CASSLSMNTEAFF
TGTGCCAGCAGTTTATCCATGAACACTGAAGCTTTCTTT
>TRBV6-5|NA|TRBD2|TRBJ2-5
CASSWPSGGPGETQYF
TGTGCCAGCAGTTGGCCTAGCGGGGGCCCCGGTGAGACCCAGTACTTC
>TRBV5-4|NA|TRBD1|TRBJ1-2
CASSLALGQSKHGYTF
TGTGCCAGCAGCTTGGCCTTGGGACAGTCTAAACATGGCTACACCTTC
>TRBV5-1|NA|NA|TRBJ1-2
CASSLFGDGYTF
TGCGCCAGCAGCTTGTTCGGGGATGGCTACACCTTC
>TRBV5-6|NA|NA|TRBJ2-7
CASSLQGYEQYF
TGTGCCAGCAGCCTACAGGGCTACGAGCAGTACTTC
>TRBV27|NA|NA|TRBJ2-7
CASGRGGTSYEQYF
TGTGCCAGCGGGAGGGGGGGGACCTCCTACGAGCAGTACTTC
>TRBV10-3|NA|NA|TRBJ2-6
CAIRVTVPTSGANVLTF
TGTGCCATCAGGGTGACAGTTCCGACCTCTGGGGCCAACGTCCTGACTTTC
>TRBV6-4|NA|TRBD1|TRBJ2-3
CASGPGTGGADTQYF
TGTGCCAGCGGCCCCGGGACAGGGGGCGCAGATACGCAGTATTTT
>TRBV5-8|NA|TRBD2|TRBJ2-7
CASSQRGAPYEQYF
TGTGCCAGCAGCCAGCGGGGGGCCCCATACGAGCAGTACTTC
>TRBV6-1|NA|NA|TRBJ1-2
CASSEAVGTSSSYTF
TGTGCCAGCAGTGAAGCGGTCGGGACATCCTCTTCCTACACCTTC
>TRBV3-1/TRBV3-2|NA|NA|TRBJ1-2
CASSHGQFNYGYTF
TGTGCCAGCAGCCACGGACAGTTTAACTATGGCTACACCTTC
>TRBV5-1|NA|TRBD1|TRBJ1-1
CASSLATGSPLNTEAFF
TGCGCCAGCAGCTTGGCGACAGGGTCCCCACTCAACACTGAAGCTTTCTTT
>TRBV10-3|once|TRBD1|TRBJ1-3
CAISDGTASGNTIYF
TGTGCCATCAGTGATGGGACAGCCTCTGGAAACACCATATATTTT
>TRBV5-1|NA|TRBD2|TRBJ2-3
CASSASTVGGGNTDTQYF
TGCGCCAGCAGCGCCTCCACTGTGGGCGGGGGGAACACAGATACGCAGTATTTT
>TRBV29-1|NA|NA|TRBJ2-3
CSGFLQGSSTDTQYF
TGCAGCGGCTTCTTACAGGGTTCTAGCACAGATACGCAGTATTTT
>TRBV30|many|TRBD1|TRBJ2-7
CAWSPNPRGLYF
TGTGCCTGGAGTCCCAATCCCAGGGGGTTGTACTTC
>TRBV28|NA|NA|TRBJ1-1
CASRERRNTEAFF
TGTGCCAGCAGGGAGCGGAGGAACACTGAAGCTTTCTTT
>TRBV7-9|NA|TRBD2|TRBJ2-1
CASSQPLAGANNEQFF
TGTGCCAGCAGCCAACCCCTAGCGGGGGCGAACAATGAGCAGTTCTTC
>TRBV4-3|NA|TRBD2|TRBJ2-2
CASSQARVAGGGTGELFF
TGCGCCAGCAGCCAAGCCCGAGTAGCGGGGGGCGGAACCGGGGAGCTGTTTTTT
>TRBV7-2|NA|NA|TRBJ2-4
CASSLGGDTVSYF
TGTGCCAGCAGCTTAGGAGGGGACACTGTGTCGTACTTC
>TRBV7-2|NA|NA|TRBJ1-1
CASTPDRGRDTEAFF
TGTGCCAGCACCCCCGACCGCGGCAGAGACACTGAAGCTTTCTTT
>TRBV6-5|NA|TRBD1|TRBJ1-1
CASRGQVNTEAFF
TGTGCCAGCAGGGGACAGGTGAACACTGAAGCTTTCTTT
>TRBV18|once|NA|TRBJ2-3
CASSHVTSGTDTQYF
TGTGCCAGCTCACATGTGACTTCAGGCACAGATACGCAGTATTTT
>TRBV9|few|TRBD2|TRBJ2-3
CASTPGGGTSTDTQYF
TGTGCCAGCACCCCGGGCGGGGGGACTAGCACAGATACGCAGTATTTT
>TRBV27|NA|TRBD2|TRBJ2-3
CATGGAGDTDTQYF
TGTGCCACTGGGGGAGCGGGGGACACGGATACGCAGTATTTT
>TRBV19|few|TRBD2|TRBJ2-4
CASSGGAKNIQYF
TGTGCCAGTAGCGGGGGGGCCAAAAACATTCAGTACTTC
>TRBV5-8|NA|NA|TRBJ1-5
CASSNGQGNQPQHF
TGTGCCAGCAGCAACGGACAAGGCAATCAGCCCCAGCATTTT